The 30 T cell receptor beta chains listed next were all sequenced from one sample in a study of Ad26.COV2.S vaccination and SARS-CoV-2 variants (dated by TCRdb to the early 2020s). Taken with the paper, the label for time point translates to: individuals recovered from natural SARS-CoV-2 infection. The library was built by means of the immunoSEQ multiplex PCR assay. TCRdb re-hosts the immuneACCESS table, in-frame sequences only. Its copies lack some clones; in the studies checked, an unresolved V gene accounts for under half of them, and the cause for the rest is not known. Across this sample there are 45,000 or so clones, with about 80% seen only once. Together, the top ten hold around 47% of the sample. The sequencing used peripheral blood, collected after recovery from COVID-19. These TCRs come from a human donor who had recovered from COVID-19.

The chain uses TRBV5-1 and TRBJ2-5; D assignment may be TRBD1 or TRBD2 (5 bases each). The CDR3 has 15 amino acids. Trimming removed 0 bases from V and 5 bases from J, with 14 bases in between. The V gene's germline CDR1 is SGHRS and CDR2 YFSETQ. The DNA of the CDR3 is TGCGCCAGCAGCTTGGCGGTGGGGGACGCGGAGACCCAGTACTTC. It translates to CASSLAVGDAETQYF.

V gene TRBV24-1 combines with J gene TRBJ1-1; D uncertain. The germline CDR1 and CDR2 sequences are KGHDR and SFDVKD. This CDR3 comprises 12 residues. V lost 1 base and J 5 bases, leaving 4 bases between the germline ends. CDR3 sequence reads: CATSDFGTEAFF. Here the CDR3 DNA reads TGTGCCACCAGTGATTTCGGAACTGAAGCTTTCTTT.

The rearrangement uses TRBV12-5 and TRBJ2-3; D is uncertain. Trimming cost V 7 bases and J 4 bases, with 12 bases left between them. This CDR3 is 13 amino acids long. Germline V gives CDR1 LGHNT, CDR2 FRNRAP. The CDR3 region has the DNA TGTGCTAGTGTCTTATCGGGTGCAGATACGCAGTATTTT. Protein: CASVLSGADTQYF. The whole variable domain, remainder taken from reference TRBV12-5 and TRBJ2-3, is DARVTQTPRHKVTEMGQEVTMRCQPILGHNTVFWYRQTMMQGLELLAYFRNRAPLDDSGMPKDRFSAEMPDATLATLKIQPSEPRDSAVYFCASVLSGADTQYFGPGTRLTVL.

The chain uses TRBV2 and TRBJ1-5, with D possibly matching TRBD1 (5 bases). Trimming pared 5 bases from V and 12 bases from J, leaving 17 bases between. There are 13 residues in the CDR3. The germline V gene encodes CDR1 SNHLY and CDR2 FYNNEI. DNA of the CDR3: TGTGCCAGCAGTTCTGACTCGGTGGGGGTCCAGCATTTT. Protein sequence: CASSSDSVGVQHF.

V gene TRBV6-5 combines with J gene TRBJ2-2, with TRBD1 identical over 9 bases. Germline CDR1 reads MNHEY; CDR2 reads SVGAGI. The CDR3 has 15 amino acids. V dropped 6 bases and J dropped 7; count of bases not matched to a gene: 9. Here the CDR3 reads CASSPPTGGYGELFF. As DNA, the CDR3 is TGTGCCAGCAGCCCCCCGACAGGGGGATACGGGGAGCTGTTTTTT.

The chain couples TRBV6-5 to TRBJ1-2; no clear D gene. The CDR3 extends over 16 amino acids. V was pared by 2 bases and J by 0 bases, with 13 bases between. CDR1 MNHEY and CDR2 SVGAGI come from the germline V gene. CDR3 loop: CASSYHAGYTNYGYTF. The CDR3 nucleotides read TGTGCCAGCAGTTACCACGCAGGCTATACTAACTATGGCTACACCTTC.

V is TRBV18 and J is TRBJ2-1; D is uncertain. Germline values: CDR1 KGHSH, CDR2 LQKENI. CDR3 length: 14 residues. Between the trimmed V and J ends, which lost 0 bases and 4 bases, there was a span of 7 bases. CDR3 in amino acids: CASSPPGLYNEQFF. CDR3 DNA: TGTGCCAGCTCACCACCCGGGCTTTACAATGAGCAGTTCTTC.

This clone was found once. The chain couples TRBV25-1 to TRBJ1-1; D call uncertain. This CDR3 has 11 residues. Germline lookup yields CDR1 MGHDK and CDR2 SYGVNS. Trimming pared 5 bases from V and 3 bases from J, leaving 4 bases between. In DNA, the CDR3 is TGTGCCAGCAGTATTTACACTGAAGCTTTCTTT. Amino acids: CASSIYTEAFF.

The chain uses TRBV19 and TRBJ1-1; D may be TRBD1 (5 bases). The length of the CDR3 is 14 residues. Germline lookup yields CDR1 LNHDA and CDR2 SQIVND (reference sequence). V was clipped by 1 base and J by 4 bases, with 10 bases between them. The CDR3 protein is CASSIGTTITEAFF. DNA of the CDR3: TGTGCCAGTAGTATAGGGACAACAATCACTGAAGCTTTCTTT. Together with reference TRBV19 and TRBJ1-1, the CDR3 gives the full variable domain: DGGITQSPKYLFRKEGQNVTLSCEQNLNHDAMYWYRQDPGQGLRLIYYSQIVNDFQKGDIAEGYSVSREKKESFPLTVTSAQKNPTAFYLCASSIGTTITEAFFGQGTRLTVV.

The rearrangement joins TRBV7-2 to TRBJ2-2; no clear D gene. The V end was cut by 4 bases, the J end by 6 bases, with 9 bases between. This CDR3 is 13 amino acids long. Germline assignment: CDR1 SGHTA and CDR2 FQGNSA. This CDR3 reads CASSSPFSGELFF. In DNA, the CDR3 is TGTGCCAGCAGCTCCCCTTTCTCCGGGGAGCTGTTTTTT.

The chain carries TRBV3-1 (or the pseudogene TRBV3-2) and TRBJ1-2; the D is unclear. Trimming pared 0 bases from V and 5 bases from J, leaving 7 bases between. Germline V gene lookup returns CDR1 LGHDT and CDR2 YNNKEL (reference sequence). The CDR3 has 13 residues. The CDR3: CASSQDLFYGYTF. Written as DNA, the CDR3 is TGTGCCAGCAGCCAAGATCTTTTTTATGGCTACACCTTC.

The chain couples TRBV2 to TRBJ2-3, with D hard to call. The germline V gene encodes CDR1 SNHLY and CDR2 FYNNEI. The V end was cut by 3 bases, the J end by 0 bases, with 7 bases between. This CDR3 comprises 14 residues. The CDR3 region is CASSDILSTDTQYF. As DNA, the CDR3 is TGTGCCAGCAGTGACATTCTGAGCACAGATACGCAGTATTTT.

The genes are TRBV18 and TRBJ2-7; D may be TRBD1 or TRBD2 (6 bases each). The V and J ends lost 3 bases and 1 base respectively, with 13 bases between them. The CDR3 consists of 15 residues. CDR1 is KGHSH, CDR2 LQKENI, per germline. The CDR3 reads CASSPTGDISYEQYF. CDR3 sequence (DNA): TGTGCCAGCTCACCTACGGGGGACATATCCTACGAGCAGTACTTC.

This sequence joins TRBV9 and TRBJ1-3; 8 bases align to TRBD1. Looked up from germline, CDR1 is SGDLS and CDR2 is YYNGEE. Trimming removed 3 bases from V and 4 bases from J; junction bases left unmatched: 9. CDR3 length: 16 amino acids. The CDR3 nucleotides are TGTGCCAGCAGCGCCTCGACAGGGGAGGCAGGAAACACCATATATTTT. This translates into CASSASTGEAGNTIYF.

The chain's CDR3 is CASSLGRVVTEAFF. CDR3 DNA sequence: TGTGCCAGCAGCTTAGGCAGGGTCGTCACTGAAGCTTTCTTT. The rearrangement links TRBV13 to TRBJ1-1; D is possibly TRBD1 (5 bases). CDR1 PRHDT and CDR2 FYEKMQ come from the germline V gene (reference sequence). The V and J ends lost 0 bases and 4 bases respectively, with 9 bases between them. CDR3 length: 14 amino acids.

This clone has only one observation. The rearrangement joins TRBV11-3 to TRBJ2-1; 7 positions agree with TRBD2. This CDR3 comprises 15 residues. V was clipped by 1 base and J by 9 bases; unmatched bases: 9. CDR1 is SGHNT, CDR2 YENEEA, per germline. The CDR3: CASSLGGRGEGEQFF. In DNA, the CDR3 is TGTGCCAGCAGCTTAGGCGGGAGAGGGGAGGGTGAGCAGTTCTTC. The whole variable domain, remainder taken from reference TRBV11-3 and TRBJ2-1, is EAGVVQSPRYKIIEKKQPVAFWCNPISGHNTLYWYLQNLGQGPELLIRYENEEAVDDSQLPKDRFSAERLKGVDSTLKIQPAELGDSAVYLCASSLGGRGEGEQFFGPGTRLTVL.

This clone was picked up a small number of times. This chain joins TRBV27 and TRBJ2-2; 10 bases are shared with TRBD2. The germline gives CDR1 MNHEY, CDR2 SMNVEV (reference sequence). This CDR3 spans 15 amino acids. Germline trimming cut 9 bases from V and 4 bases from J; bases unmatched to any gene: 8. CDR3 in DNA: TGTGCCAGTTTCTCAGGGACTAGCGTCACCGGGGAGCTGTTTTTT. Residues: CASFSGTSVTGELFF.

The rearrangement links TRBV7-7 to TRBJ2-2; 12 nucleotides align to TRBD2. Germline assignment: CDR1 SSHAT and CDR2 FNYEAQ (reference sequence). This CDR3 is 17 amino acids long. V shed 4 bases, J shed 4 bases, and the junction held 7 bases outside the gene matches. The CDR3: CASSSMTTSGSTGELFF. The CDR3, as DNA: TGTGCCAGCAGCTCAATGACGACTAGCGGGAGCACCGGGGAGCTGTTTTTT.

This sequence joins TRBV7-2 and TRBJ2-2; tentatively, D is TRBD1 or TRBD2 (5 bases each). Germline assignment: CDR1 SGHTA and CDR2 FQGNSA. This CDR3 region has 15 residues. V lost 6 bases and J lost 4, with 15 bases in between. The CDR3 loop is CASRSGAPLTGELFF. For the CDR3, the DNA is TGTGCCAGCAGGTCCGGGGCCCCACTCACCGGGGAGCTGTTTTTT.

The chain couples TRBV5-6 to TRBJ1-1; D gene uncertain. CDR3 size: 13 residues. The germline V gene has CDR1 SGHDT and CDR2 YYEEEE. V shed 3 bases and J shed 2 bases, with 8 bases lying between them. The CDR3 DNA sequence: TGTGCCAGCAGCTGGGGTGGAAACACTGAAGCTTTCTTT. This sequence encodes CASSWGGNTEAFF.

The chain links TRBV4-2 to TRBJ1-5; 9 bases map to TRBD1. V shed 3 bases, J shed 2 bases, and the junction held 2 bases outside the gene matches. CDR1 and CDR2 from the germline V gene are LGHNA and YNFKEQ. The CDR3 is 15 residues long. This CDR3 reads CASSQGQGGNQPQHF. In DNA, the CDR3 is TGTGCCAGCAGCCAGGGACAGGGAGGCAATCAGCCCCAGCATTTT.

V is TRBV5-1 and J is TRBJ1-1; D remains unclear. V shed 1 base and J shed 0 bases, with 10 bases lying between them. Per the germline V gene, CDR1 is SGHRS and CDR2 is YFSETQ. The CDR3 has 15 amino acids. CDR3 sequence: CASSLPRALNTEAFF. The CDR3 DNA reads as TGCGCCAGCAGCTTGCCGCGAGCGCTGAACACTGAAGCTTTCTTT.

The chain is built from TRBV28 and TRBJ1-2; D possibly corresponds to TRBD1 (6 bases). CDR1 and CDR2 from the germline V gene are MDHEN and SYDVKM. The CDR3 loop spans 15 amino acids. With 8 bases removed from V and 2 bases from J, the gap between germline ends came to 18 bases. The CDR3 loop reads CASRTGTQVNYGYTF. The CDR3, as DNA: TGTGCCAGCCGGACCGGGACACAGGTCAACTATGGCTACACCTTC.

This clone was found a few times. The V gene is TRBV9, the J gene TRBJ1-1; D not resolved. The ends were cut back, 1 base at V and 6 bases at J, with 13 bases in the middle. This CDR3 is 14 amino acids long. Looked up from germline, CDR1 is SGDLS and CDR2 is YYNGEE. CDR3 nucleotide sequence: TGTGCCAGCAGCGTAACCGCAGGAGGCGCTGAAGCTTTCTTT. Translating gives CASSVTAGGAEAFF.

CDR3: CASSFQLAGGQETQYF. As DNA, the CDR3 is TGTGCCAGCAGCTTTCAACTAGCGGGGGGGCAAGAGACCCAGTACTTC. The chain recombines TRBV5-4 with TRBJ2-5, with TRBD2 matching over 13 bases. The trim removed 2 bases at V and 2 bases at J, leaving 3 bases unmatched. Germline lookup yields CDR1 SGHNT and CDR2 YYREEE (reference sequence). CDR3 length: 16 residues. Full variable domain (outside the CDR3, taken from reference TRBV5-4 and TRBJ2-5): ETGVTQSPTHLIKTRGQQVTLRCSSQSGHNTVSWYQQALGQGPQFIFQYYREEENGRGNFPPRFSGLQFPNYSSELNVNALELDDSALYLCASSFQLAGGQETQYFGPGTRLLVL.

V usage is TRBV30 and J usage is TRBJ2-7; D is unresolved. Germline-derived CDR1 and CDR2 are GTSNPN and SVGIG (reference sequence). This CDR3 comprises 12 residues. V lost 1 base and J 3 bases, leaving 7 bases between the germline ends. Here the CDR3 DNA reads TGTGCCTGGAGTGGCAGGAGCTACGAGCAGTACTTC. Amino acids: CAWSGRSYEQYF.

The chain recombines TRBV18 with TRBJ2-7; 7 nucleotides line up with TRBD2. CDR1 and CDR2 from the germline V gene are KGHSH and LQKENI. CDR3 length equals 13 residues. J gave up 5 bases and V 3 bases, and 4 bases lay outside the gene matches. The CDR3 loop is CASSPDSGDEQYF. In DNA form, the CDR3 reads TGTGCCAGCTCACCTGACAGCGGGGACGAGCAGTACTTC.

The V gene is TRBV5-1, the J gene TRBJ1-3; no firm D call. CDR3 length equals 15 residues. Trimming took off 0 bases at V and 0 bases at J, with 7 bases between the two ends. CDR1 is SGHRS, CDR2 YFSETQ, per germline. CDR3 sequence reads: CASSLAAISGNTIYF. The CDR3 bases are TGCGCCAGCAGCTTGGCAGCAATCTCTGGAAACACCATATATTTT.

The rearrangement links TRBV3-1 (or the pseudogene TRBV3-2) to TRBJ2-7; 7 bases match TRBD2. The ends lost 4 bases at V and 4 bases at J; junction bases unmatched: 4. The CDR3 is 13 residues long. Per germline, CDR1 LGHDT and CDR2 YNNKEL (reference sequence). The CDR3 nucleotides are TGTGCCAGCAGCCGCCCGGGGGGATACGAGCAGTACTTC. Its protein product is CASSRPGGYEQYF.

V usage is TRBV11-2 and J usage is TRBJ1-2; D may be TRBD1 (5 bases). V gave up 2 bases and J gave up 4 bases, with 17 bases separating them. The CDR3 has 16 amino acids. In germline, CDR1 is SGHAT, CDR2 FQNNGV. The DNA of the CDR3 is TGTGCCAGCAGCTTACTTCAGGGAGGCACTAGCTATGGCTACACCTTC. It encodes CASSLLQGGTSYGYTF.